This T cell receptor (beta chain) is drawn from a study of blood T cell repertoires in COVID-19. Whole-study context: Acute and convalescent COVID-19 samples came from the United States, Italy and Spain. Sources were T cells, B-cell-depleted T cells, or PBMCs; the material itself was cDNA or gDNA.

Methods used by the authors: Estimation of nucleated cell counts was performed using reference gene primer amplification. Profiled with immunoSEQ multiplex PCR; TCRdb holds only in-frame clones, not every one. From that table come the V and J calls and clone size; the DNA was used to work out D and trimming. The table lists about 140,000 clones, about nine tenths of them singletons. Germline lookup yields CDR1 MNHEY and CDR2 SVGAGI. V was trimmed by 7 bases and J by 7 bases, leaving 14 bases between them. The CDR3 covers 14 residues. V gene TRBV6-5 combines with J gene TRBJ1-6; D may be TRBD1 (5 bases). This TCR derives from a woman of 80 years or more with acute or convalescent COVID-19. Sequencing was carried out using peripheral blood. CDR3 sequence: CASNPDRLNSPLHF. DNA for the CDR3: TGTGCCAGCAACCCAGACAGACTCAATTCACCCCTCCACTTT.